This entry lists 14 T cell receptor beta chains sequenced from one sample in a study of shared clonotypes between healthy human individuals. Clones were sequenced by immunoSEQ multiplex PCR, and TCRdb holds only the in-frame ones, with some missing. The sample shows 2,500,000 or so clones, 92% of them seen only once. Input material: naive CD4+ T cells from PBMCs. The sample's subset: CD45RA+ positively selected. The receptors shown here come from a man aged 18-30 years in good health. Some clones in this sample may be carry-over from other donors' samples.

CDR3 in DNA: TGTGCCAGCAGCCAGAGGTTTTTTAACTCTGGGGCCAACGTCCTGACTTTC. Its translation: CASSQRFFNSGANVLTF. The rearrangement links TRBV7-9 to TRBJ2-6; the D is unclear. The germline gives CDR1 SEHNR, CDR2 FQNEAQ (reference sequence). CDR3 length: 17 amino acids. V was cut by 5 bases and J by 0 bases, with 14 bases left in between.

About this clone: The germline gene is not matched at one end of the junction; a read error may be the cause. V and J are TRBV28 and TRBJ1-4, with D perhaps matching TRBD1 (5 bases). Looked up from germline, CDR1 is MDHEN and CDR2 is SYDVKM. This CDR3 is built from 14 residues. DNA of the CDR3: TGTGCCAGCAGTACGACAGATTCCCTGATAGATATGGGGTTT. Translated: CASSTTDSLIDMGF.

V usage is TRBV28 and J usage is TRBJ2-1; D unresolved. CDR1 and CDR2 (germline): MDHEN, SYDVKM. This CDR3 region has 14 residues. Trimming shortened V by 2 bases and J by 8 bases, and 13 bases separated the two germline ends. The CDR3 here is CASSLRSGSYEQFF. As DNA, the CDR3 is TGTGCCAGCAGTTTAAGGTCAGGATCCTATGAGCAGTTCTTC.

This clone has a handful of counts. In the same sample, other DNA sequences code for this CDR3. The chain uses TRBV29-1 and TRBJ1-1, with TRBD1 as a possible D gene (5 bases). V was clipped by 6 bases and J by 2 bases, with 10 bases between them. This CDR3 is 12 amino acids long. Germline lookup yields CDR1 SQVTM and CDR2 ANQGSEA. CDR3 residues: CSVGDRNTEAFF. In DNA, the CDR3 is TGCAGCGTGGGGGACCGCAACACTGAAGCTTTCTTT.

The chain uses TRBV9 and TRBJ2-3; the D is unclear. Trimming stripped 0 bases from V and 3 bases from J, with 14 bases between. The CDR3 consists of 16 residues. CDR1 is SGDLS, CDR2 YYNGEE, per germline. Here the CDR3 reads CASSVGRTDSTDTQYF. The DNA of the CDR3 is TGTGCCAGCAGCGTAGGAAGGACCGATTCAACAGATACGCAGTATTTT.

The V gene is TRBV6-5, the J gene TRBJ2-6; D is uncertain. The CDR3 has 15 amino acids. Germline-derived CDR1 and CDR2 are MNHEY and SVGAGI. V lost 7 bases, J lost 0 bases, and 10 bases lay in between. CDR3 region: CASKLLDSGANVLTF. The CDR3 bases are TGTGCCAGCAAGTTGCTAGACTCTGGGGCCAACGTCCTGACTTTC.

In DNA form, the CDR3 reads TGCGCCAGCAGCCCCAACCCCTCCTACAATGAGCAGTTCTTC. It encodes CASSPNPSYNEQFF. The chain is built from TRBV5-1 and TRBJ2-1; D is unresolved. Trimming shortened V by 4 bases and J by 0 bases, and 8 bases separated the two germline ends. CDR3 length: 14 amino acids. Germline lookup yields CDR1 SGHRS and CDR2 YFSETQ.

The genes are TRBV7-2 and TRBJ2-7; 12 bases agree with TRBD2. Trimming took 4 bases from V and 3 from J; bases not matched to a gene: 7. The length of the CDR3 is 16 residues. Germline V lookup: CDR1 SGHTA, CDR2 FQGNSA. The CDR3 nucleotides read TGTGCCAGCAGCTCCCTCCAACTAGCGGGGGGCTACGAGCAGTACTTC. Translation gives CASSSLQLAGGYEQYF.

The rearrangement joins TRBV4-2 to TRBJ1-2; 10 nucleotides match TRBD1. V was pared by 2 bases and J by 8 bases, with 2 bases of the junction left unmatched. This CDR3 is built from 13 residues. CDR1 is LGHNA and CDR2 is YNFKEQ in the germline V gene. The CDR3 DNA reads as TGTGCCAGCAGCCAATCGGGACAGGGGGGCTACACCTTC. Translating gives CASSQSGQGGYTF.

A single count supports this clone. The gene calls are TRBV2 and TRBJ1-2, with 12 bases identical to TRBD1. Per germline, CDR1 SNHLY and CDR2 FYNNEI. This CDR3 has 17 residues. J gave up 8 bases and V 3 bases, and 13 bases lay outside the gene matches. CDR3 protein: CASSDDEVGQGARGYTF. In DNA form, the CDR3 reads TGTGCCAGCAGTGATGATGAGGTGGGACAGGGGGCGCGAGGCTACACCTTC.

The J gene is TRBJ2-1, the V gene TRBV6-1; 9 nucleotides line up with TRBD1. The CDR3 loop spans 14 amino acids. Germline V gene sequence: CDR1 MNHNS, CDR2 SASEGT. With V trimmed by 6 bases and J by 6 bases, 6 bases remained unmatched. The CDR3 here is CASSGTGLGNEQFF. CDR3 nucleotide sequence: TGTGCCAGCAGCGGGACAGGGCTTGGCAATGAGCAGTTCTTC.

The chain is built from TRBV25-1 and TRBJ1-1; no firm D call. With 5 bases removed from V and 0 bases from J, the gap between germline ends came to 19 bases. CDR1 and CDR2 from the germline V gene are MGHDK and SYGVNS. This CDR3 comprises 17 residues. CDR3 residues: CASSLCSLGKMNTEAFF. CDR3 DNA: TGTGCCAGCAGTTTGTGCAGTCTAGGGAAAATGAACACTGAAGCTTTCTTT.

The rearrangement uses TRBV5-4 and TRBJ1-1; 11 nucleotides line up with TRBD1. Trimming took 5 bases from V and 0 from J; bases not matched to a gene: 12. This CDR3 is 18 amino acids long. Germline V gene lookup returns CDR1 SGHNT and CDR2 YYREEE (reference sequence). The CDR3 region has the DNA TGTGCCAGCAGACCCAGCCCGGGACAGGGGGAAGTGAACACTGAAGCTTTCTTT. It codes for CASRPSPGQGEVNTEAFF.

V usage is TRBV29-1 and J usage is TRBJ2-3; no reliable D call. The CDR3 is made up of 14 amino acids. The germline V gene has CDR1 SQVTM and CDR2 ANQGSEA. Trimming stripped 3 bases from V and 9 bases from J, with 19 bases between. The CDR3 region is CSVEEPNNPRTQYF. Here the CDR3 DNA reads TGCAGCGTTGAGGAACCTAACAACCCCCGAACGCAGTATTTT.